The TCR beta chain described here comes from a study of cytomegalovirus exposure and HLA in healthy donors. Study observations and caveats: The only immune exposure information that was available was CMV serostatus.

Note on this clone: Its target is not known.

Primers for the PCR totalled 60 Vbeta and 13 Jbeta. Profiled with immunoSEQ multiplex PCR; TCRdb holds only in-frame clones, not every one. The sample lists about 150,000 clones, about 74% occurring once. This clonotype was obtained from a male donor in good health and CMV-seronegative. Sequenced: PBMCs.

The DNA of the CDR3 is TGTGCCAGCAGCTTGGTCGGGTTGCAAGAGCAGTACTTC. Protein sequence: CASSLVGLQEQYF. The gene calls are TRBV5-4 and TRBJ2-7, with no clear D. In germline, CDR1 is SGHNT, CDR2 YYREEE (reference sequence). The germline V and J ends were trimmed by 0 bases and 7 bases, with 11 bases remaining between them. The CDR3 is 13 amino acids.